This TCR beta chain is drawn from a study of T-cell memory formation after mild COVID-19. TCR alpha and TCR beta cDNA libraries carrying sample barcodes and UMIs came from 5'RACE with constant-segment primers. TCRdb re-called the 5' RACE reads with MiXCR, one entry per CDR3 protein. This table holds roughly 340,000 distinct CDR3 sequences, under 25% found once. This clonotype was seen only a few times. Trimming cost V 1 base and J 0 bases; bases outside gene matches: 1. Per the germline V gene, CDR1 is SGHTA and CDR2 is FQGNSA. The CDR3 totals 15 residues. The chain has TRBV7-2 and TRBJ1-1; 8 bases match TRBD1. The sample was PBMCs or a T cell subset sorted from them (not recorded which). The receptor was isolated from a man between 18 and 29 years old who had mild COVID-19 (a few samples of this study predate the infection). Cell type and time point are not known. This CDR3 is CASSLDRGMNTEAFF. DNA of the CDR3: TGTGCCAGCAGCTTAGACAGGGGGATGAACACTGAAGCTTTCTTT.